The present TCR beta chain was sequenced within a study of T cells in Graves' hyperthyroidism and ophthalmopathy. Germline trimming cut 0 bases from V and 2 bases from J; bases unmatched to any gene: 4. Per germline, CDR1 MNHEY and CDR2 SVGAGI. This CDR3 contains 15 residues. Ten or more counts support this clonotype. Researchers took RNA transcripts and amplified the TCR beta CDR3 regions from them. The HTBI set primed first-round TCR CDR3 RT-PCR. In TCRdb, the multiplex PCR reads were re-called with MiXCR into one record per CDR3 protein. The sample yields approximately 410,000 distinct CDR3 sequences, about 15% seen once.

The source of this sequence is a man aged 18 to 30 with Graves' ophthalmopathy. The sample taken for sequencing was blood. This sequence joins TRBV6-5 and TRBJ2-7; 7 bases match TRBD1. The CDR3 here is CASSYSMTGTYEQYF. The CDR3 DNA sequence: TGTGCCAGCAGTTACTCAATGACAGGGACCTACGAGCAGTACTTC.